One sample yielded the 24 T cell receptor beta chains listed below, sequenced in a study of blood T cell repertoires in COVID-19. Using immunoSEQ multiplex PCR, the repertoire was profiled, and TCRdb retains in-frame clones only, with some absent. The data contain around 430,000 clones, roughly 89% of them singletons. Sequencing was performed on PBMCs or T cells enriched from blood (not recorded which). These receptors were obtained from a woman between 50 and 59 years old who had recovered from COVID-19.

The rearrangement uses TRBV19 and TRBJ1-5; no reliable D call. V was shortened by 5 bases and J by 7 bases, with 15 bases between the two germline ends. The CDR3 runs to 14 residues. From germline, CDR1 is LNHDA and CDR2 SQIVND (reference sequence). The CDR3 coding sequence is TGTGCCAGTAGTCGGAGGCCTGCGTACCAGCCCCAGCATTTT. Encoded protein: CASSRRPAYQPQHF.

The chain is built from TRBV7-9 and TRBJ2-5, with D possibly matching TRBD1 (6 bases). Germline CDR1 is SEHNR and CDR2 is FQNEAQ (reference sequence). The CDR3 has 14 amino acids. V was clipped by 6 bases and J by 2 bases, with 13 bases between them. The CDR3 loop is CASSYDRLQETQYF. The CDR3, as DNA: TGTGCCAGCAGTTACGACAGGCTTCAAGAGACCCAGTACTTC.

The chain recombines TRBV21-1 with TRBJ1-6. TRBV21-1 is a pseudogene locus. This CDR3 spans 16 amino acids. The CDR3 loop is CASSRRSRPYNSPLHF. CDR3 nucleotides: TGTGCCAGCAGCAGACGTTCGAGGCCCTATAATTCACCCCTCCACTTT.

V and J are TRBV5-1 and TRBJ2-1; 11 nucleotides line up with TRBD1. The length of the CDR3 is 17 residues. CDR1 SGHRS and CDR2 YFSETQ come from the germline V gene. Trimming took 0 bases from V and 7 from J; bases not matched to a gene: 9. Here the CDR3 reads CASSLARLRDRGNEQFF. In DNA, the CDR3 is TGCGCCAGCAGCTTGGCCCGGCTACGGGACAGGGGGAATGAGCAGTTCTTC.

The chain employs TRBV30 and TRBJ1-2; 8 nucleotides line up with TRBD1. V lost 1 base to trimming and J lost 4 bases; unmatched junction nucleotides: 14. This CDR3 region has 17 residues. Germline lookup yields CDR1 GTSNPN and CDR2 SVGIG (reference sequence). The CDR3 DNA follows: TGTGCCTGGAGTGCGGTTAGTGGACAGGGAGCTCTCTATGGCTACACCTTC. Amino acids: CAWSAVSGQGALYGYTF.

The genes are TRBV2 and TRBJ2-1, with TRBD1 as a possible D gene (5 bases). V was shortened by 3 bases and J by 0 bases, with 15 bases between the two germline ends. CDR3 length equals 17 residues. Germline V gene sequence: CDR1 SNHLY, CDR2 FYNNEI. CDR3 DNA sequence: TGTGCCAGCAGTGATACTGTAACAGGAAGCTCCTACAATGAGCAGTTCTTC. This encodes CASSDTVTGSSYNEQFF.

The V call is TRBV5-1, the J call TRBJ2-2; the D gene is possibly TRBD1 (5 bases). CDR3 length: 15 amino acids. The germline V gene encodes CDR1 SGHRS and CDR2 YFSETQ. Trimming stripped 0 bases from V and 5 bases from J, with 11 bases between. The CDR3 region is CASSLAPGKTGELFF. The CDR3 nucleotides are TGCGCCAGCAGCTTGGCCCCAGGGAAGACCGGGGAGCTGTTTTTT.

The CDR3 DNA reads TGTGCCAGCAGTGATTCACCTACTAGACAAGAGACCCAGTACTTC. Amino acid sequence: CASSDSPTRQETQYF. The chain links TRBV2 to TRBJ2-5; D is possibly TRBD2 (5 bases). CDR3 length: 15 amino acids. Trimming left V 3 bases short and J 2 bases short, with 13 bases between. The germline V gene encodes CDR1 SNHLY and CDR2 FYNNEI.

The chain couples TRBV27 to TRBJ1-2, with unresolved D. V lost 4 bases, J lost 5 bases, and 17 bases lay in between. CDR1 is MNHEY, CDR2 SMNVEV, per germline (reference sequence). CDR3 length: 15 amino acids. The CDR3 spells CASSYWAASGYGYTF. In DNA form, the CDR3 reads TGTGCCAGCAGTTATTGGGCAGCTTCTGGATATGGCTACACCTTC.

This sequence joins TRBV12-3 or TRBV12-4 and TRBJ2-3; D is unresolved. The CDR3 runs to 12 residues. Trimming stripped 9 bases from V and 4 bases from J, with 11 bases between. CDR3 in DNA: TGTGCCAGTCAACGTCGCGCAGATACGCAGTATTTT. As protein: CASQRRADTQYF.

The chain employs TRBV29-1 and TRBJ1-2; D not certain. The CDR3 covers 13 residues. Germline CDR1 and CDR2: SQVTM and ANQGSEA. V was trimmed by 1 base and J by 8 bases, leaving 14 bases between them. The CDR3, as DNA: TGCAGCGTTGAAGCTACCGCTCTCGGGGGCTACACCTTC. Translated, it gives CSVEATALGGYTF.

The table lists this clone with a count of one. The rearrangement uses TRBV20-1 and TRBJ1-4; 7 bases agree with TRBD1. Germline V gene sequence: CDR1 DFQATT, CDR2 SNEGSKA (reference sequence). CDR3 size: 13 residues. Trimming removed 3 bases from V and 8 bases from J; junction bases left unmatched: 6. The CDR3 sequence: CSASGDSGEKLFF. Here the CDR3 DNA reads TGCAGTGCTAGTGGGGACAGCGGGGAAAAACTGTTTTTT.

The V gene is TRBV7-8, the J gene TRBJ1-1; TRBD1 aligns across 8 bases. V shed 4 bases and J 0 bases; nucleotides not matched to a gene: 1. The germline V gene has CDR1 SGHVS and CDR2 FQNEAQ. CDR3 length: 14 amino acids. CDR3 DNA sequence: TGTGCCAGCAGCTACAGGGGGATGAACACTGAAGCTTTCTTT. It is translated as CASSYRGMNTEAFF.

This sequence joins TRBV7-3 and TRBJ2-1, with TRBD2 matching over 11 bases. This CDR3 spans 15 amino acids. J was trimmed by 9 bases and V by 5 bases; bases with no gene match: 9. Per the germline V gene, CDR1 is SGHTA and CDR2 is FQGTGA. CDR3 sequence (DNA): TGTGCCAGCAGCCCCACTAGCGGGGGTCCCCTTGAGCAGTTCTTC. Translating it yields CASSPTSGGPLEQFF. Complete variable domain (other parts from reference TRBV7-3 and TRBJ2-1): GAGVSQTPSNKVTEKGKYVELRCDPISGHTALYWYRQSLGQGPEFLIYFQGTGAADDSGLPNDRFFAVRPEGSVSTLKIQRTERGDSAVYLCASSPTSGGPLEQFFGPGTRLTVL.

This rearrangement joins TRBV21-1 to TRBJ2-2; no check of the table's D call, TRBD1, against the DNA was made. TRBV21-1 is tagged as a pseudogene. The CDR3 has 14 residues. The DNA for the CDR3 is TGTGCCGTCAGGACAGGGCGAGGTCCCGGGGAGCTGTTTTTT. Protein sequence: CAVRTGRGPGELFF.

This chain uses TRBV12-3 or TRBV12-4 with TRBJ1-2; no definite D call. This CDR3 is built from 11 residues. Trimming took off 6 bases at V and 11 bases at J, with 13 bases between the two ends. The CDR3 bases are TGTGCCAGCAGCCAATCAAGACTTTACACCTTC. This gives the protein CASSQSRLYTF.

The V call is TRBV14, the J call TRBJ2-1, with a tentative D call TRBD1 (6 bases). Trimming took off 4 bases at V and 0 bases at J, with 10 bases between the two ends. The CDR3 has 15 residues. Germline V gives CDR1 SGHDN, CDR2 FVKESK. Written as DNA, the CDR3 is TGTGCCAGCAGCCGACAGGAGAGCTCCTACAATGAGCAGTTCTTC. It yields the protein CASSRQESSYNEQFF.

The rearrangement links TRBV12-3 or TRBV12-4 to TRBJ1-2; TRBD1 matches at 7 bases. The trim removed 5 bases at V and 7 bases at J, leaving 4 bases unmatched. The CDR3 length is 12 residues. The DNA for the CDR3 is TGTGCCAGCAGTAACTGGGACAGTGGCTACACCTTC. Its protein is CASSNWDSGYTF.

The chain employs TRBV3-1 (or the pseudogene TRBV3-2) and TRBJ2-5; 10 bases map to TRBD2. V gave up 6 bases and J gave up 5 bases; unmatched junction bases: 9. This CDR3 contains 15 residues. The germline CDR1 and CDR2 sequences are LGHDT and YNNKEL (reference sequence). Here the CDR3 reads CASRRQRGGKETQYF. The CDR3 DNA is TGTGCCAGCAGGAGGCAGCGGGGGGGCAAGGAGACCCAGTACTTC.

The CDR3: CASSLIQGLNTEAFF. In DNA form, the CDR3 reads TGTGCCAGCAGCTTAATACAGGGGTTGAACACTGAAGCTTTCTTT. The rearrangement joins TRBV7-2 to TRBJ1-1; 7 bases are shared with TRBD1. J was trimmed by 0 bases and V by 2 bases; bases with no gene match: 3. The CDR3 runs 15 residues. The V gene's germline CDR1 is SGHTA and CDR2 FQGNSA. Looking up the rest from reference TRBV7-2 and TRBJ1-1 gives the full variable domain: GAGVSQSPSNKVTEKGKDVELRCDPISGHTALYWYRQSLGQGLEFLIYFQGNSAPDKSGLPSDRFSAERTGGSVSTLTIQRTQQEDSAVYLCASSLIQGLNTEAFFGQGTRLTVV.

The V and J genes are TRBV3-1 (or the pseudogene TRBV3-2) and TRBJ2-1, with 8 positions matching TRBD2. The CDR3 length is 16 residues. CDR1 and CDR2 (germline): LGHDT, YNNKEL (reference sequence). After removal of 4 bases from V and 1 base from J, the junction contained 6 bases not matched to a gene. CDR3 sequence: CASSLGGGRSYNEQFF. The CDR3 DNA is TGTGCCAGCAGCCTCGGCGGGGGGAGGTCCTACAATGAGCAGTTCTTC.

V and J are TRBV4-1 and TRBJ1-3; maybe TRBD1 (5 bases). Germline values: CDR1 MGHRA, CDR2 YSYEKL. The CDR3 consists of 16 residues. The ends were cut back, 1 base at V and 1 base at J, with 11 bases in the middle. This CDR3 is CASSQGQTVSGNTIYF. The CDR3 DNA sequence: TGCGCCAGCAGCCAAGGCCAGACAGTTTCTGGAAACACCATATATTTT.

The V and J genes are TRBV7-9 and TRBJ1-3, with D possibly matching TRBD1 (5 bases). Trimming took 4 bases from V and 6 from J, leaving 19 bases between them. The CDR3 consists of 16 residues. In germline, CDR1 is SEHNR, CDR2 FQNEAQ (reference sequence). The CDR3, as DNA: TGTGCCAGCAGCTCCCTTGATGTGGGGCACGAAAACACCATATATTTT. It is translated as CASSSLDVGHENTIYF.

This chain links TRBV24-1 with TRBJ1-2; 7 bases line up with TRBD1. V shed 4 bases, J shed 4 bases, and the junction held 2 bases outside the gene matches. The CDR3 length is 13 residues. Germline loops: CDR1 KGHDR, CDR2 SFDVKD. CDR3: CATSDRQGYGYTF. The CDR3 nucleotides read TGTGCCACCAGTGACCGACAGGGCTATGGCTACACCTTC.